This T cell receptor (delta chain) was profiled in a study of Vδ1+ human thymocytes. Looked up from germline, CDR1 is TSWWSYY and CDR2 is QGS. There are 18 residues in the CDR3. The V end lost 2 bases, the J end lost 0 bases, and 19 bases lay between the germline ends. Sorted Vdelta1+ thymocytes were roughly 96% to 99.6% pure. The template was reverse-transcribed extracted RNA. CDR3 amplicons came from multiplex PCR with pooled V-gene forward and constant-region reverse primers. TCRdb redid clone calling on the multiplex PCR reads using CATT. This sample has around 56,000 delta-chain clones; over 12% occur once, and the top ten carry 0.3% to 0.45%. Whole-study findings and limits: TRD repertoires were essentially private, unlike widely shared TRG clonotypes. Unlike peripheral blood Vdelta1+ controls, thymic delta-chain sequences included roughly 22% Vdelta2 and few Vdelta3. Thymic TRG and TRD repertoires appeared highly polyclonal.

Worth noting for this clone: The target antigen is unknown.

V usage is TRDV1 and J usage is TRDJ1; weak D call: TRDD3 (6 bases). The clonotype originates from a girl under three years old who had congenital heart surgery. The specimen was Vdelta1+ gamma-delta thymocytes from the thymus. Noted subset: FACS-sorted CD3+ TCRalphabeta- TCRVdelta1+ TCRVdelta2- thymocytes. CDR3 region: CALGENPTWGQYTDKLIF. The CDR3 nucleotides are TGTGCTCTTGGGGAAAACCCTACCTGGGGACAGTACACCGATAAACTCATCTTT.